The 12 T cell receptor beta chains in this list originate from one sample, sequenced in a study of cytomegalovirus exposure and HLA in healthy donors. Amplification used 60 Vbeta primers and 13 Jbeta primers. This table comes from immunoSEQ multiplex PCR, and its TCRdb copy is limited to in-frame clones, with some not included. The repertoire consists of 80,000 to 100,000 clones, with approximately 74% occurring once and the leading ten covering about 20%. Sequencing input: PBMCs. These TCRs come from a man aged 25-45 years in good health and CMV-seropositive.

Written as DNA, the CDR3 is TGTGCCAGCAGTGACAGGCAGGGCCTCAATCAGCCCCAGCATTTT. Translating gives CASSDRQGLNQPQHF. The rearrangement uses TRBV28 and TRBJ1-5; weak D call: TRBD1 (6 bases). Trimming stripped 5 bases from V and 3 bases from J, with 14 bases between. The CDR3 is 15 residues long. Germline lookup yields CDR1 MDHEN and CDR2 SYDVKM.

The rearrangement links TRBV5-6 to TRBJ2-3, with 8 positions matching TRBD2. CDR1 is SGHDT, CDR2 YYEEEE, per germline. The CDR3 has 16 residues. J was trimmed by 6 bases and V by 3 bases; bases with no gene match: 12. The CDR3 spells CASSSPGGGGDDTQYF. DNA of the CDR3: TGTGCCAGCAGCTCGCCGGGGGGGGGAGGGGACGATACGCAGTATTTT.

This chain connects TRBV27 to TRBJ2-3; D may be TRBD2 (7 bases). Per the germline V gene, CDR1 is MNHEY and CDR2 is SMNVEV (reference sequence). The CDR3 contains 14 residues. V gave up 3 bases and J gave up 4 bases, with 11 bases separating them. In DNA form, the CDR3 reads TGTGCCAGCAGTTTCGGGGGGCCGGCAGATACGCAGTATTTT. Amino acids: CASSFGGPADTQYF.

In DNA, the CDR3 is TGTGCCACCAGCAGAGATATCGGCGGGGGGTACCGAGAGACCCAGTACTTC. Protein: CATSRDIGGGYRETQYF. The chain couples TRBV15 to TRBJ2-5; TRBD2 matches at 8 bases. The CDR3 loop spans 17 amino acids. The V and J ends lost 0 bases and 4 bases, in that order; junction bases with no gene match: 10. Germline CDR1 LNHNV, CDR2 YYDKDF (reference sequence).

J is TRBJ1-3 and V is TRBV5-1, with D tentatively TRBD1 (6 bases). Trimming left V 4 bases short and J 0 bases short, with 14 bases between. Looked up from germline, CDR1 is SGHRS and CDR2 is YFSETQ. CDR3 size: 16 residues. The CDR3 here is CASSPDRPRSGNTIYF. For the CDR3, the DNA is TGCGCCAGCAGCCCCGACAGGCCCCGCTCTGGAAACACCATATATTTT.

The V gene is TRBV10-3, the J gene TRBJ1-1; a possible D gene is TRBD1 (6 bases). This CDR3 comprises 12 residues. Germline V CDR1 and CDR2: ENHRY, SYGVKD. Between the trimmed V and J ends, which lost 6 bases and 2 bases, there was a span of 7 bases. This CDR3 is CAIRTGNTEAFF. Here the CDR3 DNA reads TGTGCCATCAGGACAGGTAACACTGAAGCTTTCTTT.

The chain carries TRBV4-1 and TRBJ1-1; weak D call: TRBD1 (5 bases). This CDR3 contains 16 residues. The V gene's germline CDR1 is MGHRA and CDR2 YSYEKL. The V and J ends lost 0 bases and 4 bases respectively, with 15 bases between them. The CDR3 here is CASSQEEGHGGTEAFF. In DNA, the CDR3 is TGCGCCAGCAGCCAAGAGGAGGGGCACGGGGGCACTGAAGCTTTCTTT.

The chain joins TRBV7-2 to TRBJ2-1; the D is unclear. Trimming pared 3 bases from V and 8 bases from J, leaving 11 bases between. The CDR3 has 13 residues. Germline V gene sequence: CDR1 SGHTA, CDR2 FQGNSA. This CDR3 reads CASSFVGGDEQFF. CDR3 bases: TGTGCCAGCAGCTTTGTGGGTGGAGATGAGCAGTTCTTC.

The genes are TRBV19 and TRBJ1-1; 9 bases are shared with TRBD1. The CDR3 runs to 14 residues. Trimming at V came to 5 bases and at J to 4 bases, leaving 5 bases not matched to a gene. Germline V gives CDR1 LNHDA, CDR2 SQIVND (reference sequence). The CDR3 spells CASSEGQGGTEAFF. The CDR3 nucleotides are TGTGCCAGTAGTGAGGGACAGGGTGGCACTGAAGCTTTCTTT.

A few counts support this clone. The chain links TRBV29-1 to TRBJ1-1; unclear D gene. CDR3 length: 13 residues. Germline V gene lookup returns CDR1 SQVTM and CDR2 ANQGSEA. The V and J ends lost 3 bases and 0 bases respectively, with 8 bases between them. The CDR3: CSVDTLMNTEAFF. CDR3 coding DNA: TGCAGCGTTGATACGCTAATGAACACTGAAGCTTTCTTT.

The chain recombines TRBV29-1 with TRBJ2-3; 9 bases match TRBD2. In germline, CDR1 is SQVTM, CDR2 ANQGSEA. Trimming at V came to 5 bases and at J to 2 bases, leaving 8 bases not matched to a gene. The CDR3 length is 15 residues. The CDR3 sequence: CSVLGLAGFTDTQYF. The CDR3 bases are TGCAGCGTTCTGGGACTAGCAGGATTCACAGATACGCAGTATTTT.

The chain carries TRBV2 and TRBJ2-2; the match to TRBD2 covers 8 bases. From germline, CDR1 is SNHLY and CDR2 FYNNEI. The CDR3 has 15 amino acids. After removal of 7 bases from V and 1 base from J, the junction contained 5 bases not matched to a gene. CDR3 in amino acids: CASKRAGGNTGELFF. CDR3 in DNA: TGTGCCAGCAAGAGGGCGGGGGGGAACACCGGGGAGCTGTTTTTT.